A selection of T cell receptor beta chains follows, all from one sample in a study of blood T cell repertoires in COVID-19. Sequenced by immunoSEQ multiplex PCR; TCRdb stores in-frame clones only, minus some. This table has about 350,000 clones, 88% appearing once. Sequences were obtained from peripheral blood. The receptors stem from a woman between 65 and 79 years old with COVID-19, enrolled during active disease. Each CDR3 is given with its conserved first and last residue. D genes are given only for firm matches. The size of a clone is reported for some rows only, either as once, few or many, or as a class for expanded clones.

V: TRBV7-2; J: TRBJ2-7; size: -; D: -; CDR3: CASSSPPRGAYEQYF; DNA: TGTGCCAGCAGCTCCCCCCCCAGGGGCGCGTACGAGCAGTACTTC
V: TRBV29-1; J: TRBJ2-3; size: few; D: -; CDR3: CSSNTDTQYF; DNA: TGCAGCTCAAATACAGATACGCAGTATTTT
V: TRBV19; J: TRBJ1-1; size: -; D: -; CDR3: CASSPTEVTREAFF; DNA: TGTGCCAGTAGTCCGACAGAGGTCACCCGGGAAGCTTTCTTT
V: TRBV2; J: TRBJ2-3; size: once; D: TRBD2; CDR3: CASRQLAGDTDTQYF; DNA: TGTGCCAGCAGGCAACTAGCGGGGGACACAGATACGCAGTATTTT
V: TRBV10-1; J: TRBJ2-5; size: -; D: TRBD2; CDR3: CASSELVLAVQETQYF; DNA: TGCGCCAGCAGTGAATTGGTACTAGCGGTACAAGAGACCCAGTACTTC
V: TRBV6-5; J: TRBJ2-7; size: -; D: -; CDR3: CASSYPSEAREQYF; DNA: TGTGCCAGCAGTTACCCTTCGGAGGCGAGGGAGCAGTACTTC
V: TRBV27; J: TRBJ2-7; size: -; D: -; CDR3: CASSLLTGEQYF; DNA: TGTGCCAGCAGTTTATTAACAGGCGAGCAGTACTTC
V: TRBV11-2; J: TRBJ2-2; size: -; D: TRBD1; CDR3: CASSLIQGAGELFF; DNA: TGTGCCAGCAGCTTAATCCAGGGGGCCGGGGAGCTGTTTTTT
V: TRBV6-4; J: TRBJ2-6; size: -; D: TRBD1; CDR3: CASSPDRGKVAGANVLTF; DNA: TGTGCCAGCAGCCCGGACAGGGGTAAGGTGGCTGGGGCCAACGTCCTGACTTTC
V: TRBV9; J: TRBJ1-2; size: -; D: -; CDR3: CASSPRTRQELLYGYTF; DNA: TGTGCCAGCAGCCCCCGAACCCGACAGGAACTACTATATGGCTACACCTTC
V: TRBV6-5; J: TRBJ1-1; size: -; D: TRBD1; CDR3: CASSYSPLDREAFF; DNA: TGTGCCAGCAGTTACTCTCCTCTGGACAGGGAAGCTTTCTTT
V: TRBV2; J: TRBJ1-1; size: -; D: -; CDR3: CASIGTGQSEAFF; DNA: TGTGCCAGCATAGGAACAGGGCAGTCTGAAGCTTTCTTT
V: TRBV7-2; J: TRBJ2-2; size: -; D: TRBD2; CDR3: CASSSSWGGGLNTGELFF; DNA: TGTGCCAGCAGCTCCTCGTGGGGCGGGGGACTTAACACCGGGGAGCTGTTTTTT
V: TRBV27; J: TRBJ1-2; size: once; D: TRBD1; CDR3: CASSSPGQGPGYTF; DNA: TGTGCCAGCAGTTCACCAGGACAGGGCCCTGGCTACACCTTC
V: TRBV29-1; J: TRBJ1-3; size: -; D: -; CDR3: CSGHSSGNTIYF; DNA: TGCAGCGGGCACAGCTCTGGAAACACCATATATTTT
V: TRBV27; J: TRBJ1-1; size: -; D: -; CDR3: CASSLSIREGTEAFF; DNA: TGTGCCAGCAGTTTATCGATCCGGGAGGGCACTGAAGCTTTCTTT
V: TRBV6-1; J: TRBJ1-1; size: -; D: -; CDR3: CASSEVMEGGNTEAFF; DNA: TGTGCCAGCAGTGAAGTAATGGAGGGAGGCAACACTGAAGCTTTCTTT
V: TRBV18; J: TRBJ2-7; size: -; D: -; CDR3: CASSPGTSSYEQYF; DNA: TGTGCCAGCTCACCAGGGACATCCTCCTACGAGCAGTACTTC
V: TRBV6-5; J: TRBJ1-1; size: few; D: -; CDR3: CASSYRSQSGGRGAFF; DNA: TGTGCCAGCAGTTACCGTAGCCAGTCGGGGGGCCGGGGAGCTTTCTTT
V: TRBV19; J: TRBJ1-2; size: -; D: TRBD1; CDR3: CASSGQGRGRGYTF; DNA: TGTGCCAGTAGCGGACAGGGAAGGGGACGGGGCTACACCTTC
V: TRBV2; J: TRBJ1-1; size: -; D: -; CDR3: CASNRADIEAFF; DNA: TGTGCCAGCAACAGGGCCGATATAGAAGCTTTCTTT
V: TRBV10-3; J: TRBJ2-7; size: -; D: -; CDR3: CAISESRGTSYEQYF; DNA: TGTGCCATCAGTGAGTCGAGGGGGACCTCCTACGAGCAGTACTTC
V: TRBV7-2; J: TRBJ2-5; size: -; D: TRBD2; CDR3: CASSLLAGGLETQYF; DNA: TGTGCCAGCAGCTTACTAGCGGGGGGGCTGGAGACCCAGTACTTC
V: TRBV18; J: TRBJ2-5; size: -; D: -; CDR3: CASSQAGQETQYF; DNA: TGTGCCAGCTCACAAGCAGGTCAAGAGACCCAGTACTTC
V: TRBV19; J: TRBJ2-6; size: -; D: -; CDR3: CASSRQVSSGANVLTF; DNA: TGTGCCAGTAGTAGACAGGTTTCCTCTGGGGCCAACGTCCTGACTTTC
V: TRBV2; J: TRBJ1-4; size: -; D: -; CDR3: CASNEGATNEKLFF; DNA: TGTGCCAGCAACGAGGGGGCAACTAATGAAAAACTGTTTTTT
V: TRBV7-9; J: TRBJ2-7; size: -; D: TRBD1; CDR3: CASTTGTAGQYF; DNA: TGTGCCAGCACCACCGGGACAGCCGGGCAGTACTTC
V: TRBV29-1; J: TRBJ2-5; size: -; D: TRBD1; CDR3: CSVEAGQVTETQYF; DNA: TGCAGCGTTGAGGCGGGACAGGTAACCGAGACCCAGTACTTC
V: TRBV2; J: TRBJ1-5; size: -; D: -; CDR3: CASSESVSNQPQHF; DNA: TGTGCCAGCAGTGAATCAGTTAGCAATCAGCCCCAGCATTTT